The subject of this entry is one T cell receptor (beta chain). Its cognate antigen is unknown. This entry belongs to a study of beta chain features in type 1 diabetes. Study-level findings and limits: Shortening that was moderate but significant affected the TCRB CDR3s of Type 1 diabetes patients in all four CD4+ subsets. A PCR bias possibly favoring shorter templates would apply equally to patients and controls.

Expressed TCRB transcripts were sequenced after all isolated RNA was converted to cDNA. Some clones are missing from TCRdb's copy, which holds only in-frame ones; the method was immunoSEQ multiplex PCR. The sample has approximately 730,000 clones, 10% to 15% seen once. V lost 0 bases to trimming and J lost 0 bases, with 6 bases between them. The CDR3 is 15 residues long. The germline V gene has CDR1 SGHVS and CDR2 FQNEAQ. Material: naive CD4+ T cells from blood. The source of this sequence is a man between 18 and 35 years old with type 1 diabetes. The rearrangement joins TRBV7-8 to TRBJ1-5; TRBD1 might be the D (5 bases). In nucleotides, the CDR3 is TGTGCCAGCAGCTTAGCCACAGGTAGCAATCAGCCCCAGCATTTT. The encoded protein is CASSLATGSNQPQHF.